The 27 T cell receptor beta chains in this list originate from one sample, sequenced in a study of T cell changes during pregnancy in multiple sclerosis (dated by TCRdb to about 2019). Library preparation used the immunoSEQ multiplex PCR assay. TCRdb limited this immuneACCESS table to in-frame rearrangements with V and J called. A share of clones is missing; checked studies link under half to unresolved V genes, and the rest is unexplained. For this sample the table gives about 50,000 clones, of which 85% to 95% were detected only once. The biggest ten clones account for roughly 4.7% of the sample. Sequenced material: CD8+ T cells from peripheral blood mononuclear cells, taken in the first trimester of pregnancy. The receptor source for this set is a female donor with multiple sclerosis, enrolled in a pregnancy study.

The chain carries TRBV6-1 and TRBJ1-6, with D hard to call. CDR1 and CDR2 from the germline V gene are MNHNS and SASEGT. The V end lost 5 bases, the J end lost 7 bases, and 12 bases lay between the germline ends. The CDR3 contains 14 residues. The CDR3 reads CASSSSGENSPLHF. The CDR3 region has the DNA TGTGCCAGCAGTTCCAGCGGAGAGAATTCACCCCTCCACTTT.

The chain links TRBV5-4 to TRBJ2-2; D perhaps matches TRBD2 (6 bases). Germline V gives CDR1 SGHNT, CDR2 YYREEE (reference sequence). Trimming shortened V by 4 bases and J by 4 bases, and 11 bases separated the two germline ends. The CDR3 runs 14 residues. CDR3 sequence reads: CASSDRESTGELFF. For the CDR3, the DNA is TGTGCCAGCAGCGACCGGGAGTCCACCGGGGAGCTGTTTTTT.

The rearrangement uses TRBV2 and TRBJ1-4; 10 positions match TRBD1. The CDR3 runs 13 residues. V was pared by 8 bases and J by 8 bases, with 5 bases of the junction left unmatched. Germline CDR1 SNHLY, CDR2 FYNNEI. In DNA form, the CDR3 reads TGTGCCAGCTTGGGACAGGGGAAAGAAAAACTGTTTTTT. It translates to CASLGQGKEKLFF.

CDR3 amino acids: CASGLFRTSGGNTGELFF. DNA of the CDR3: TGTGCTAGTGGTTTGTTTAGAACTAGCGGGGGTAACACCGGGGAGCTGTTTTTT. The V call is TRBV12-5, the J call TRBJ2-2, with 11 bases matching TRBD2. Germline V gene lookup returns CDR1 LGHNT and CDR2 FRNRAP. Losses at the gene ends were 2 bases for V and 2 bases for J; bases not matched to a gene: 7. The CDR3 has 18 amino acids.

The chain combines TRBV19 with TRBJ1-1; D unclear. This CDR3 is 15 amino acids long. Germline assignment: CDR1 LNHDA and CDR2 SQIVND (reference sequence). Trimming left V 2 bases short and J 0 bases short, with 10 bases between. CDR3: CASSISGRMNTEAFF. CDR3 DNA: TGTGCCAGTAGTATAAGTGGCAGGATGAACACTGAAGCTTTCTTT.

The rearrangement joins TRBV27 to TRBJ2-7; weak D call: TRBD2 (6 bases). With 0 bases removed from V and 4 bases from J, the gap between germline ends came to 19 bases. CDR3 length: 17 residues. From germline, CDR1 is MNHEY and CDR2 SMNVEV (reference sequence). Here the CDR3 DNA reads TGTGCCAGCAGTTTATCCGGGGGAAGGTCAGGTTGGTACGAGCAGTACTTC. This translates into CASSLSGGRSGWYEQYF.

This chain links TRBV5-5 with TRBJ2-7, with 7 bases that match TRBD1. CDR1 SGHKS and CDR2 YYEKEE come from the germline V gene (reference sequence). Germline trimming cut 5 bases from V and 5 bases from J; bases unmatched to any gene: 13. The CDR3 spans 15 residues. CDR3 sequence: CASRRTGAAGDEQYF. CDR3 nucleotides: TGTGCCAGCAGGCGAACAGGGGCCGCAGGGGACGAGCAGTACTTC.

This chain links TRBV4-3 with TRBJ2-1; 7 bases agree with TRBD1. Germline lookup yields CDR1 LGHNA and CDR2 YSLEER. The V gene end was trimmed by 4 bases and the J gene end by 8 bases; junction bases not matched to a gene: 14. This CDR3 comprises 16 residues. Here the CDR3 DNA reads TGCGCCAGCAGCCCATCGACAGGGAGACTCTTCGATGAGCAGTTCTTC. It translates to CASSPSTGRLFDEQFF.

J is TRBJ1-6 and V is TRBV27; TRBD1 matches 8 bases. CDR3 size: 15 residues. Germline trimming cut 2 bases from V and 9 bases from J; bases unmatched to any gene: 6. Germline-derived CDR1 and CDR2 are MNHEY and SMNVEV (reference sequence). CDR3 coding DNA: TGTGCCAGCAGTTTAGGAGACAGGGGCCTTTCACCCCTCCACTTT. This codes for CASSLGDRGLSPLHF.

This clone was seen a single time. The CDR3 sequence is CASSESNRHNYGYTF. The CDR3 coding sequence is TGCGCCAGCAGTGAGTCGAACAGGCATAACTATGGCTACACCTTC. The chain recombines TRBV10-2 with TRBJ1-2, with a tentative D call TRBD1 (5 bases). Germline V gene sequence: CDR1 WSHSY, CDR2 SAAADI. The CDR3 totals 15 residues. Trimming removed 0 bases at V and 1 base at J, with 9 bases between.

The chain joins TRBV6-6 to TRBJ2-1, with 12 bases lining up with TRBD2. This CDR3 has 15 amino acids. Trimming took 6 bases from V and 3 from J; bases not matched to a gene: 3. Germline CDR1 reads MNHNY; CDR2 reads SVGAGI (reference sequence). This CDR3 is CASSSSGGGYNEQFF. The DNA of the CDR3 is TGTGCCAGCAGCTCTAGCGGGGGGGGCTACAATGAGCAGTTCTTC.

On this clone itself: This CDR3 is also generated by other DNA sequences in the sample. The chain carries TRBV6-1 and TRBJ2-7, with 8 bases lining up with TRBD1. Germline trimming cut 6 bases from V and 4 bases from J; bases unmatched to any gene: 8. This CDR3 is built from 14 residues. Germline values: CDR1 MNHNS, CDR2 SASEGT. CDR3 region: CASSGTGRGYEQYF. The CDR3 DNA is TGTGCCAGCAGCGGGACAGGACGGGGGTACGAGCAGTACTTC.

This chain joins TRBV7-2 and TRBJ2-3; the D gene is possibly TRBD1 (6 bases). With 1 base removed from V and 2 bases from J, the gap between germline ends came to 13 bases. Germline V gene sequence: CDR1 SGHTA, CDR2 FQGNSA. CDR3 length: 16 amino acids. The CDR3 coding sequence is TGTGCCAGCAGCTTAGTAGGGGGTGGATTCACAGATACGCAGTATTTT. Translated: CASSLVGGGFTDTQYF.

V usage is TRBV29-1 and J usage is TRBJ2-7; tentative D call: TRBD1 (6 bases). Trimming stripped 5 bases from V and 4 bases from J, with 9 bases between. This CDR3 region has 11 residues. In germline, CDR1 is SQVTM, CDR2 ANQGSEA. The CDR3 nucleotides are TGCAGCGTTCTTACAGGGTACGAGCAGTACTTC. Its protein product is CSVLTGYEQYF.

This clone has a single count. The chain employs TRBV11-1 and TRBJ1-2, with no clear D. Trimming removed 4 bases from V and 5 bases from J, with 11 bases in between. This CDR3 region has 13 residues. The germline V gene has CDR1 SGHAT and CDR2 FQDESV (reference sequence). CDR3 DNA sequence: TGTGCCAGCAGCTCCCGGACTGGGTATGGCTACACCTTC. Protein: CASSSRTGYGYTF.

The rearrangement uses TRBV5-8 and TRBJ1-2, with 12 bases fitting TRBD1. The V and J ends lost 0 bases and 8 bases, in that order; junction bases with no gene match: 5. This CDR3 has 15 amino acids. CDR1 and CDR2 from the germline V gene are SGHTS and YDEGEE. The CDR3, as DNA: TGTGCCAGCAGCTTGGGGGGACAGGGGGCGAGCGGCTACACCTTC. Translating it yields CASSLGGQGASGYTF.

The chain recombines TRBV19 with TRBJ1-1, with TRBD1 matching over 7 bases. The CDR3 is made up of 17 amino acids. J lost 0 bases, V lost 3 bases, and 10 bases had no gene match. Germline loops: CDR1 LNHDA, CDR2 SQIVND (reference sequence). Here the CDR3 reads CASSIPWDSSMNTEAFF. CDR3 bases: TGTGCCAGTAGTATCCCGTGGGACAGCTCTATGAACACTGAAGCTTTCTTT.

The CDR3 region is CASGQGQSSYNEQFF. CDR3 coding DNA: TGTGCCAGTGGCCAGGGACAGAGCTCCTACAATGAGCAGTTCTTC. This rearrangement joins TRBV19 to TRBJ2-1; 7 positions agree with TRBD1. Trimming at V came to 8 bases and at J to 0 bases, leaving 7 bases not matched to a gene. CDR3 size: 15 residues. Germline V CDR1 and CDR2: LNHDA, SQIVND (reference sequence). The whole variable domain, filled in from reference TRBV19 and TRBJ2-1, reads DGGITQSPKYLFRKEGQNVTLSCEQNLNHDAMYWYRQDPGQGLRLIYYSQIVNDFQKGDIAEGYSVSREKKESFPLTVTSAQKNPTAFYLCASGQGQSSYNEQFFGPGTRLTVL.

The chain uses TRBV27 and TRBJ2-7; possibly TRBD2 for D (6 bases). Germline lookup yields CDR1 MNHEY and CDR2 SMNVEV (reference sequence). The CDR3 is made up of 14 amino acids. V gave up 9 bases and J gave up 2 bases, with 17 bases separating them. The CDR3 DNA reads TGTGCCAGGCACCGGAGGGCTCTCACCTACGAGCAGTACTTC. Translated: CARHRRALTYEQYF.

This clone was detected only once. The rearrangement joins TRBV9 to TRBJ1-2; 7 bases agree with TRBD1. Trimming removed 3 bases from V and 4 bases from J; junction bases left unmatched: 9. This CDR3 contains 15 residues. CDR1 and CDR2 from the germline V gene are SGDLS and YYNGEE. CDR3 sequence (DNA): TGTGCCAGCAGCGAAACAGGGGCGCTGGGCTATGGCTACACCTTC. Its translation: CASSETGALGYGYTF.

V is TRBV28 and J is TRBJ1-5; D remains ambiguous. Trimming shortened V by 6 bases and J by 2 bases, and 14 bases separated the two germline ends. Germline CDR1 MDHEN, CDR2 SYDVKM. The CDR3 runs to 15 residues. The CDR3 loop reads CASSPAGWGNQPQHF. The CDR3 DNA reads TGTGCCAGCAGCCCTGCGGGGTGGGGCAATCAGCCCCAGCATTTT.

The chain couples TRBV19 to TRBJ1-5; D might be TRBD1 (5 bases). V lost 3 bases and J 7 bases, leaving 10 bases between the germline ends. Germline CDR1 reads LNHDA; CDR2 reads SQIVND (reference sequence). CDR3 length equals 13 residues. The CDR3 loop is CASSMTETQPQHF. The CDR3 nucleotides read TGTGCCAGTAGTATGACAGAGACACAGCCCCAGCATTTT.

This chain uses TRBV27 with TRBJ2-7, with D possibly matching TRBD2 (5 bases). The CDR3 covers 13 residues. Germline CDR1 reads MNHEY; CDR2 reads SMNVEV (reference sequence). Trimming removed 3 bases at V and 4 bases at J, with 10 bases between. The CDR3 DNA is TGTGCCAGCAGTTTTCTTTCGGGGTACGAGCAGTACTTC. Its translation: CASSFLSGYEQYF.

J is TRBJ1-2 and V is TRBV30; 10 bases agree with TRBD1. With V trimmed by 5 bases and J by 8 bases, 8 bases remained unmatched. Germline V gene sequence: CDR1 GTSNPN, CDR2 SVGIG (reference sequence). This CDR3 has 13 amino acids. The CDR3 DNA reads TGTGCCTGGGCTGGGACAGGGGTGTCGGGCTACACCTTC. Translated: CAWAGTGVSGYTF.

V usage is TRBV5-1 and J usage is TRBJ2-5; TRBD2 agrees at 8 bases. The closer fit of TRBJ2-7 to the DNA end suggests the J call may be wrong. CDR3 length: 19 amino acids. Germline CDR1 reads SGHRS; CDR2 reads YFSETQ. CDR3 residues: CASSLGGTTSGTSRDEQYF. The CDR3 region has the DNA TGCGCCAGCAGCTTGGGCGGGACAACATCCGGGACTAGTCGGGACGAGCAGTACTTC.

This chain uses TRBV2 with TRBJ1-3; D remains unclear. Germline V gene sequence: CDR1 SNHLY, CDR2 FYNNEI. Deletions cut 3 bases from V and 8 bases from J, with 17 bases between. The CDR3 consists of 15 residues. The CDR3 DNA is TGTGCCAGCAGTGAGAGAGGGAGGCCCCCGGACACCATATATTTT. This translates into CASSERGRPPDTIYF.

In nucleotides, the CDR3 is TGCGCCAGCAGCTTGGCCGTACAGGGTGGCCACGAGCAGTACTTC. Its translation: CASSLAVQGGHEQYF. The chain is built from TRBV5-1 and TRBJ2-7, with D possibly matching TRBD1 (6 bases). Per germline, CDR1 SGHRS and CDR2 YFSETQ. V gave up 0 bases and J gave up 5 bases, with 15 bases separating them. The CDR3 is 15 residues long.